This entry features one TCR beta chain sequence. Here immunoSEQ multiplex PCR was the method, and the copy in TCRdb shows in-frame clones only, minus some. The sample records some 41,000 clones, under 90% being singletons. This record comes from a study of lymphopenia after photon versus proton radiotherapy. The CDR3 length is 15 residues. Germline CDR1 reads SGHTA; CDR2 reads FQGNSA. The V segment lost 6 bases and the J segment 4 bases; nucleotides outside the gene matches: 5. This receptor was taken from a man aged 50 to 60 with gastric cancer. The chain joins TRBV7-2 to TRBJ2-2, with 10 bases fitting TRBD1. The sample in question was peripheral blood, obtained from a patient treated with photon-based radiotherapy. This CDR3 reads CASSPRTGGTGELFF. The CDR3 coding sequence is TGTGCCAGCAGTCCCAGGACAGGGGGCACCGGGGAGCTGTTTTTT.